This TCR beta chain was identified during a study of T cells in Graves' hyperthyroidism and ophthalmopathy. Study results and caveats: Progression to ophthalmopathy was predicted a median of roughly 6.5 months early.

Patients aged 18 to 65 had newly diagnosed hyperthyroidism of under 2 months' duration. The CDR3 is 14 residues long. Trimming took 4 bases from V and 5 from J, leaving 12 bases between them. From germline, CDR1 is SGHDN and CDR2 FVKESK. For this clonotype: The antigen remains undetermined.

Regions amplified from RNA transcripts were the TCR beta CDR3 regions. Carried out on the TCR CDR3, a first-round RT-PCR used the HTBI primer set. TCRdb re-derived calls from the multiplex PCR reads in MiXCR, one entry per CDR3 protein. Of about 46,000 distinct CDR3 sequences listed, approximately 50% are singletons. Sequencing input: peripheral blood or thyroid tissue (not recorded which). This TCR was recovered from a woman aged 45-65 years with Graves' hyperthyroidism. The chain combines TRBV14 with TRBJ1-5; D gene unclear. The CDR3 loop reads CASSLSGPHQPQHF. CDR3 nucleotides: TGTGCCAGCAGCCTATCAGGACCTCATCAGCCCCAGCATTTT.